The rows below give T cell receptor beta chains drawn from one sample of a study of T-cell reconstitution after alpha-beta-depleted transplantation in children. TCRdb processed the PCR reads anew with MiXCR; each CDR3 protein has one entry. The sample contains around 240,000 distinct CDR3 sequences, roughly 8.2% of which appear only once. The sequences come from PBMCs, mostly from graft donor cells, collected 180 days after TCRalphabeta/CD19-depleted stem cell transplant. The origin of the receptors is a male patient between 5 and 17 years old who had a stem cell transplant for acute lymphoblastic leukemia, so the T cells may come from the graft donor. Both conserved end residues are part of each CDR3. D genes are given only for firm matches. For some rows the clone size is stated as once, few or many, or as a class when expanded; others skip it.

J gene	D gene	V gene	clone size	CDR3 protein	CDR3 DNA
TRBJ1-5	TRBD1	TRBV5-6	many	CASSLGTGGIQPQHF	TGTGCCAGCAGCTTGGGGACAGGGGGAATTCAGCCCCAGCATTTT
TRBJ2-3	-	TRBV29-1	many	CSVGAPTDTQYF	TGCAGCGTTGGGGCGCCAACAGATACGCAGTATTTT
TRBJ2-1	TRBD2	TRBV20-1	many	CSARSRGGEWYNEQFF	TGCAGTGCTAGGTCCCGGGGGGGGGAGTGGTACAATGAGCAGTTCTTC
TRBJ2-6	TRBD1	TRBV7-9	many	CASRAPTGSGANVLTF	TGTGCCAGCAGGGCCCCGACAGGGTCTGGGGCCAACGTCCTGACTTTC
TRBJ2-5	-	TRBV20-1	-	CCARDLATLLEIETQYF	TGCTGTGCTAGAGATCTTGCGACACTCTTAGAGATAGAGACCCAGTACTTC
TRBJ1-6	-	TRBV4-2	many	CASSQDHSGAISPLHF	TGTGCCAGCAGCCAAGATCACTCAGGGGCGATTTCACCCCTCCACTTT
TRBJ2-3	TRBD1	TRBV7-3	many	CASSLGGTGLTDTQYF	TGTGCCAGCAGCTTAGGGGGGACAGGGTTGACAGATACGCAGTATTTT
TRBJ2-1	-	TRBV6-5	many	CASSYFRAGTYNEQFF	TGTGCCAGCAGTTACTTCAGGGCGGGAACCTACAATGAGCAGTTCTTC
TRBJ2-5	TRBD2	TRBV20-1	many	CSAKASGKETQYF	TGCAGTGCTAAGGCTAGCGGGAAAGAGACCCAGTACTTC
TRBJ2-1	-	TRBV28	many	CASSLRLADGDREQFF	TGTGCCAGCAGTTTGAGACTAGCGGATGGGGACAGGGAGCAGTTCTTC
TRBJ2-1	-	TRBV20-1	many	CSAQGSGSYNEQFF	TGCAGTGCTCAGGGTAGCGGCTCCTACAATGAGCAGTTCTTC
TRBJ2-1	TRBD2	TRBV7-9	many	CASSFTSGGNEQFF	TGTGCCAGCAGCTTCACTTCGGGAGGGAATGAGCAGTTCTTC
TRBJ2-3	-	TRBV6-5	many	CASRQRGRDRRTDTQYF	TGTGCCAGCAGGCAAAGGGGCAGGGACCGGCGCACAGATACGCAGTATTTT
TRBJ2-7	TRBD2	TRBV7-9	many	CASTKRGFAYEQYF	TGTGCCAGCACAAAGCGGGGGTTTGCCTACGAGCAGTACTTC
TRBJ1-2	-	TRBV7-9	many	CASSLATVYGYTF	TGTGCCAGCAGCTTAGCAACTGTCTATGGCTACACCTTC
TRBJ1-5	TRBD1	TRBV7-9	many	CASSLETGYSNQPQHF	TGTGCCAGCAGCTTAGAGACAGGGTATAGCAATCAGCCCCAGCATTTT
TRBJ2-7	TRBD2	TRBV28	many	CASSLYGLAGGLYEQYF	TGTGCCAGCAGTTTATATGGACTAGCGGGAGGGCTCTACGAGCAGTACTTC
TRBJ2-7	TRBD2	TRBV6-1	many	CASRSLAGYSYEQYF	TGTGCCAGCAGGTCACTAGCGGGGTACTCCTACGAGCAGTACTTC
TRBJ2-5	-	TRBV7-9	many	CASRSGFSEAETQYF	TGTGCCAGCAGATCGGGCTTTAGCGAGGCGGAGACCCAGTACTTC
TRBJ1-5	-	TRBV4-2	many	CASSLGLLSNQPQHF	TGTGCCAGCAGTTTGGGACTTCTTAGCAATCAGCCCCAGCATTTT
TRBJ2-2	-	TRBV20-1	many	CSARSRFPTGELFF	TGCAGTGCTCGGTCTAGATTCCCCACCGGGGAGCTGTTTTTT
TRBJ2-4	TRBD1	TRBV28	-	CASSLGQGANIQYF	TGTGCCAGCAGTCTAGGACAGGGGGCAAACATTCAGTACTTC
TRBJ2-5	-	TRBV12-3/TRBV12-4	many	CASSLGQKETQYF	TGTGCCAGCAGTTTAGGCCAGAAAGAGACCCAGTACTTC
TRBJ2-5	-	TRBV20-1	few	CSARVEGRDRFQETQYF	TGCAGTGCTAGAGTGGAAGGTCGTGACAGGTTCCAAGAGACCCAGTACTTC